This T cell receptor (beta chain) was identified in a study of shared clonotypes between healthy human individuals. Study-level information: Per donor, CD8 memory used one plate, CD8 naive used two, CD4 memory used three and CD4 naive used three. Study-wide findings and caveats: Only blood underwent sampling, and tissue repertoires likely differ. Sharing across four donors was highest in naive CD4 (roughly 5%) and lowest in memory CD8 (approximately 0.4%).

Concerning this clone: The antigen remains undetermined.

TCRdb keeps only in-frame clones here, not all; method: immunoSEQ multiplex PCR. Here the sample spans about 2 million clones, about 95% being singletons. The CDR3 loop spans 13 amino acids. With 3 bases clipped from V and 3 bases from J, the junction kept 1 base outside the gene matches. Germline V gives CDR1 LGHNA, CDR2 YSLEER. Naivety among CD8 cells was defined by CD45RO negativity and positive CCR7 selection, thereby excluding terminally differentiated effector memory CD45RA+ cells. Sequenced input: naive CD8+ T cells sorted from blood. This TCR was recovered from a man aged 18 to 30 in good health. J is TRBJ2-5 and V is TRBV4-3, with 7 bases matching TRBD2. CDR3: CASSHGLEETQYF. CDR3 in DNA: TGCGCCAGCAGCCATGGACTAGAAGAGACCCAGTACTTC.